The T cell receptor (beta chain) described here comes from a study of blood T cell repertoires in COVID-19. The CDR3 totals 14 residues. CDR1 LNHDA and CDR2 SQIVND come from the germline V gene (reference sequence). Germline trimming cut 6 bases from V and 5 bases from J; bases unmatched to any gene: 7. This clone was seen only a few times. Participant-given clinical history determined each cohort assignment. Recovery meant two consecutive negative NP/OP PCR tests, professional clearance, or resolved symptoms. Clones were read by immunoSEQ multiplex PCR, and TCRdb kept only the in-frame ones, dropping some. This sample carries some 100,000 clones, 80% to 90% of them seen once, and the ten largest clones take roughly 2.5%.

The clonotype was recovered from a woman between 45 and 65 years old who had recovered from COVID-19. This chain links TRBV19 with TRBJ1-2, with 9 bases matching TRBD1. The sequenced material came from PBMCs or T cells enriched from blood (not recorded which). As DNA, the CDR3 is TGTGCCAGTAGGGGACAGGGATTGGGATATGGCTACACCTTC. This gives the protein CASRGQGLGYGYTF. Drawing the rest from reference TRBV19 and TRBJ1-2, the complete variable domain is DGGITQSPKYLFRKEGQNVTLSCEQNLNHDAMYWYRQDPGQGLRLIYYSQIVNDFQKGDIAEGYSVSREKKESFPLTVTSAQKNPTAFYLCASRGQGLGYGYTFGSGTRLTVV.